These T cell receptor beta chains were read from a single sample in a study of blood T cells in healthy people across ages. In TCRdb, the 5' RACE reads were re-called with MiXCR into one record per CDR3 protein. The table lists around 800,000 distinct CDR3 sequences, 20% to 30% of them singletons. These records were also assigned to another study, of T cells of mothers and their children.

Sequencing was done on a sample of blood. The receptors derive from a boy aged 5 to 17 in good health. CDR3s include the opening cysteine and the closing phenylalanine or tryptophan. A D gene is named only where the DNA matches it firmly. Size is omitted from some rows. Given values are once, few, many or a class for expanded clones.

J gene | V gene | D gene | clone size | CDR3 protein | CDR3 DNA
TRBJ2-3 | TRBV12-3/TRBV12-4 | - | - | CASLGWGDSTTDTQYF | TGTGCCAGCCTCGGATGGGGGGACTCGACCACAGATACGCAGTATTTT
TRBJ2-2 | TRBV7-3 | TRBD2 | few | CASSSSTGGTGELFF | TGTGCCAGCAGCTCATCAACGGGGGGGACCGGGGAGCTGTTTTTT
TRBJ2-7 | TRBV20-1 | - | - | CSAVTGISPEQYF | TGCAGTGCTGTAACAGGGATTTCCCCCGAGCAGTACTTC
TRBJ1-1 | TRBV12-3/TRBV12-4 | TRBD1 | - | CASSSPDRDYAEAFF | TGTGCCAGCAGCTCCCCGGACAGGGATTACGCTGAAGCTTTCTTT
TRBJ1-1 | TRBV4-1 | - | few | CASSQEGRRRNTEAFF | TGCGCCAGCAGCCAAGAGGGCAGGAGGAGGAACACTGAAGCTTTCTTT
TRBJ2-5 | TRBV20-1 | - | - | CSARALDRPYF | TGCAGTGCTAGAGCCCTGGACAGACCCTACTTC
TRBJ2-7 | TRBV7-9 | TRBD1 | many | CASSGGQGRYEQYF | TGTGCCAGCAGCGGAGGACAGGGCCGCTACGAGCAGTACTTC
TRBJ1-5 | TRBV20-1 | - | - | CSASSGSSNQPQHF | TGCAGTGCTAGTTCGGGGAGTAGCAATCAGCCCCAGCATTTT
TRBJ2-3 | TRBV12-3/TRBV12-4 | TRBD2 | - | CASSLVGGGATDTQYF | TGTGCCAGCAGTTTGGTAGGCGGGGGGGCGACAGATACGCAGTATTTT
TRBJ2-7 | TRBV12-3/TRBV12-4 | TRBD1 | few | CASSIGTATTYEQYF | TGTGCCAGCAGTATCGGGACAGCGACTACCTACGAGCAGTACTTC
TRBJ2-1 | TRBV6-6 | TRBD2 | - | CASSPGLASNEQFF | TGTGCCAGCAGTCCCGGACTAGCGAGCAATGAGCAGTTCTTC
TRBJ1-2 | TRBV5-1 | TRBD1 | few | CASSPGTDDGYTF | TGCGCCAGCAGCCCTGGGACAGATGATGGCTACACCTTC
TRBJ2-1 | TRBV4-2 | TRBD2 | - | CASSHSGGADNEQFF | TGTGCCAGCAGCCACAGCGGGGGGGCCGACAATGAGCAGTTCTTC
TRBJ1-1 | TRBV20-1 | - | many | CSATEDSSNTEAFF | TGCAGTGCTACGGAAGACAGCTCTAACACTGAAGCTTTCTTT
TRBJ2-7 | TRBV20-1 | TRBD1 | - | CSAHRGRVYEQYF | TGCAGTGCTCACAGGGGCCGAGTCTACGAGCAGTACTTC
TRBJ1-1 | TRBV12-3/TRBV12-4 | - | - | CASTSGTSPRAGAFF | TGTGCCAGCACCTCCGGGACATCACCCCGGGCTGGAGCTTTCTTT
TRBJ2-5 | TRBV15 | TRBD1 | - | CATSRGLDRRETQYF | TGTGCCACCAGCAGAGGACTGGACAGGAGGGAGACCCAGTACTTC
TRBJ1-2 | TRBV7-9 | TRBD1 | - | CASSFAGDRRSFDGYTF | TGTGCCAGCAGCTTTGCTGGGGACAGGCGTTCCTTCGATGGCTACACCTTC
TRBJ1-1 | TRBV27 | - | - | CATRPHLNTEAFF | TGTGCCACCAGACCGCACCTGAACACTGAAGCTTTCTTT
TRBJ2-2 | TRBV9 | - | - | CASSVGAAFNTGELFF | TGTGCCAGCAGCGTAGGGGCAGCATTTAACACCGGGGAGCTGTTTTTT
TRBJ2-4 | TRBV5-6 | - | few | CASSLARTIAKNIQYF | TGTGCCAGCAGCTTGGCAAGGACGATAGCCAAAAACATTCAGTACTTC
TRBJ2-7 | TRBV12-3/TRBV12-4 | TRBD2 | - | CASSRTSGAHEQYF | TGTGCCAGCAGCAGGACTAGCGGGGCCCACGAGCAGTACTTC